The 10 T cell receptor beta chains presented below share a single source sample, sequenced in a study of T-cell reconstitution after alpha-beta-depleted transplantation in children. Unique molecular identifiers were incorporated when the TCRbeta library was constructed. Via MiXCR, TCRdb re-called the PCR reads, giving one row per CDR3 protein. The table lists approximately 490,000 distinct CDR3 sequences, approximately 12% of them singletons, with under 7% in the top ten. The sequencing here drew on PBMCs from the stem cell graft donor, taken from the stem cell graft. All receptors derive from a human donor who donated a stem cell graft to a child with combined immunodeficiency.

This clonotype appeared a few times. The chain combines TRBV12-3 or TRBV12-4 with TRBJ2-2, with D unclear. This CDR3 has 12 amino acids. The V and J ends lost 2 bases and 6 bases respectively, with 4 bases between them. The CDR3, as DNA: TGTGCCAGCAGTTTAATGCCCGGGGAGCTGTTTTTT. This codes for CASSLMPGELFF.

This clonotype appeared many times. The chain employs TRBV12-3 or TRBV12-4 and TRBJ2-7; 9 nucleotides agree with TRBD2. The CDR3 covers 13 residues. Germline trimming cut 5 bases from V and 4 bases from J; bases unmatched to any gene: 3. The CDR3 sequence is CASSRGGAYEQYF. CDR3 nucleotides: TGTGCCAGCAGTCGCGGGGGGGCTTACGAGCAGTACTTC.

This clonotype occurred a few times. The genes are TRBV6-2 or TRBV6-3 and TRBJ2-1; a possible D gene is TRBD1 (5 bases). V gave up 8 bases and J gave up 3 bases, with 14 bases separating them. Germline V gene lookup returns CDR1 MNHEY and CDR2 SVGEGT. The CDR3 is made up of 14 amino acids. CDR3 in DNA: TGTGCCAGCCGACGGTCAGGACACTACAATGAGCAGTTCTTC. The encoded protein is CASRRSGHYNEQFF.

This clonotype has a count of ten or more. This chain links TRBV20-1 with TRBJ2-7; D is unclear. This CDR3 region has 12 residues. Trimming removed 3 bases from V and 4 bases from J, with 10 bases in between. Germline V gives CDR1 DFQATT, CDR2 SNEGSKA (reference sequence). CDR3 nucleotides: TGCAGTGCTAGGTTTGCGGAATACGAGCAGTACTTC. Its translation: CSARFAEYEQYF.

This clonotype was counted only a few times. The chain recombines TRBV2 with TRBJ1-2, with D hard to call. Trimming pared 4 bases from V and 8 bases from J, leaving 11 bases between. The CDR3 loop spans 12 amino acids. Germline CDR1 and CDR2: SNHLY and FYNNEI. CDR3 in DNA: TGTGCCAGCAGTGTCGAAGACCTCGGCTACACCTTC. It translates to CASSVEDLGYTF.

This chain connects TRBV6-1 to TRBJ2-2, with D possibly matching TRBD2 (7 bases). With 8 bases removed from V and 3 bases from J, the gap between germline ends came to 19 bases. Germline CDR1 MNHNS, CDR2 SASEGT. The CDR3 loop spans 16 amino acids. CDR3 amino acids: CASQRGGRRYTGELFF. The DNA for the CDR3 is TGTGCCAGCCAAAGGGGGGGGCGCAGGTACACCGGGGAGCTGTTTTTT.

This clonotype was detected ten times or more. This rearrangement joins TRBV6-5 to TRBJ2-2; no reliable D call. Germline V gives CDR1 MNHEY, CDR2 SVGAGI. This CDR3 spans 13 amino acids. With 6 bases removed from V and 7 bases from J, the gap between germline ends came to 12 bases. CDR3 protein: CASSPTVVGELFF. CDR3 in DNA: TGTGCCAGCAGCCCCACGGTTGTCGGGGAGCTGTTTTTT.

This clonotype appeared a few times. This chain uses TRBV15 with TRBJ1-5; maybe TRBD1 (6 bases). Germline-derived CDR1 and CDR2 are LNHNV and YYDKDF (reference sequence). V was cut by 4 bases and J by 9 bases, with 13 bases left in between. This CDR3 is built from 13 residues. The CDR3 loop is CATSTIQGSPQHF. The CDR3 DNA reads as TGTGCCACCAGCACAATTCAGGGGTCGCCCCAGCATTTT.

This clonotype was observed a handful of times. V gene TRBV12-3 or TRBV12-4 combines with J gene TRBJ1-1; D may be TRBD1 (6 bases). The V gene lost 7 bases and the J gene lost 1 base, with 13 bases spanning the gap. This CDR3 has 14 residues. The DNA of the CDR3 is TGTGCCAGCACCCAGGGGCTCCCGAACACTGAAGCTTTCTTT. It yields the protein CASTQGLPNTEAFF.

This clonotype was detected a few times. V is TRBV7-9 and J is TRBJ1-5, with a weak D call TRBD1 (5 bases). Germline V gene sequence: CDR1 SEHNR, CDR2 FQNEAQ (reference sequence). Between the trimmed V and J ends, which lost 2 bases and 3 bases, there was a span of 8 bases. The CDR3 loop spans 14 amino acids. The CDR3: CASSLKGDNQPQHF. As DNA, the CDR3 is TGTGCCAGCAGCTTAAAAGGGGACAATCAGCCCCAGCATTTT.